The entry below gives a single TCR beta chain sequence along with its context. The antigen is unknown. The data stem from a study of cytomegalovirus exposure and HLA in healthy donors. V was pared by 5 bases and J by 5 bases, with 13 bases of the junction left unmatched. This CDR3 has 16 residues. Germline CDR1 SGHNT, CDR2 YENEEA. In the PCR, 60 Vbeta and 13 Jbeta primers were used. This table comes from immunoSEQ multiplex PCR, and its TCRdb copy is limited to in-frame clones, with some not included. The sample has roughly 150,000 clones, 65% to 80% seen once. Whole-study findings and limits: The authors assumed roughly uniform sequencing depth across donors for presence/absence analyses. Among the CMV-associated chains, three were confirmed in vitro as specific for CMV antigens.

The receptor's source is a man between 18 and 35 years old in good health and CMV-seropositive. Sequenced material: PBMCs. The rearrangement uses TRBV11-3 and TRBJ2-3; 7 bases map to TRBD2. The CDR3 loop reads CASSPPLGRAQDTQYF. CDR3 nucleotides: TGTGCCAGCAGCCCCCCCTTGGGGAGGGCCCAAGATACGCAGTATTTT.